These 13 T cell receptor beta chains originate from one sample sequenced in a study of blood T cell repertoires in COVID-19. The method was immunoSEQ multiplex PCR; TCRdb's version includes in-frame clones alone and lacks a portion of them. The sample consists of roughly 300,000 clones, more than 70% of them appearing once. Sequences were obtained from peripheral blood. These receptors all come from a woman aged 45-60 years with acute or convalescent COVID-19.

This clone has only a few counts. The chain combines TRBV7-3 with TRBJ2-2; 9 bases line up with TRBD2. Trimming at V came to 2 bases and at J to 7 bases, leaving 5 bases not matched to a gene. The CDR3 is 15 residues long. The germline gives CDR1 SGHTA, CDR2 FQGTGA. The DNA of the CDR3 is TGTGCCAGCAGCTTACTAGCGGGAAGGGGCGGGGAGCTGTTTTTT. It yields the protein CASSLLAGRGGELFF.

V usage is TRBV3-1 (or the pseudogene TRBV3-2) and J usage is TRBJ1-2, with D perhaps TRBD1 (5 bases). CDR3 length: 14 amino acids. Trimming pared 5 bases from V and 0 bases from J, leaving 10 bases between. Per the germline V gene, CDR1 is LGHDT and CDR2 is YNNKEL (reference sequence). The CDR3 region is CASSTGLTNYGYTF. DNA of the CDR3: TGTGCCAGCAGCACGGGACTTACTAACTATGGCTACACCTTC.

The chain employs TRBV18 and TRBJ1-3; 7 bases line up with TRBD1. Losses at the gene ends were 3 bases for V and 2 bases for J; bases not matched to a gene: 4. Per the germline V gene, CDR1 is KGHSH and CDR2 is LQKENI. CDR3 length: 15 residues. CDR3 residues: CASSPEQGAGNTIYF. CDR3 sequence (DNA): TGTGCCAGCTCACCGGAGCAGGGGGCTGGAAACACCATATATTTT.

This rearrangement joins TRBV19 to TRBJ2-1, with D tentatively TRBD1 (6 bases). The CDR3 length is 13 residues. Trimming left V 5 bases short and J 5 bases short, with 10 bases between. The V gene's germline CDR1 is LNHDA and CDR2 SQIVND (reference sequence). The CDR3 coding sequence is TGTGCCAGTAGTCTCGGACAGAACAATGAGCAGTTCTTC. This translates into CASSLGQNNEQFF. Looking up the rest from reference TRBV19 and TRBJ2-1 gives the full variable domain: DGGITQSPKYLFRKEGQNVTLSCEQNLNHDAMYWYRQDPGQGLRLIYYSQIVNDFQKGDIAEGYSVSREKKESFPLTVTSAQKNPTAFYLCASSLGQNNEQFFGPGTRLTVL.

The V call is TRBV5-1, the J call TRBJ1-1, with no clear D. Germline loops: CDR1 SGHRS, CDR2 YFSETQ. V was trimmed by 4 bases and J by 5 bases, leaving 18 bases between them. The CDR3 totals 15 residues. The CDR3 DNA reads TGCGCCAGCAGCCCCTCCTCTGAACGGGGAACTGAAGCTTTCTTT. It specifies CASSPSSERGTEAFF.

This clone was observed once. The CDR3 here is CASSLMGTTGNTIYF. Written as DNA, the CDR3 is TGTGCCAGCAGCTTGATGGGGACAACTGGAAACACCATATATTTT. V and J are TRBV5-4 and TRBJ1-3; weak D call: TRBD1 (6 bases). V was trimmed by 1 base and J by 2 bases, leaving 10 bases between them. Looked up from germline, CDR1 is SGHNT and CDR2 is YYREEE (reference sequence). The CDR3 extends over 15 amino acids. The whole variable domain, remainder taken from reference TRBV5-4 and TRBJ1-3, is ETGVTQSPTHLIKTRGQQVTLRCSSQSGHNTVSWYQQALGQGPQFIFQYYREEENGRGNFPPRFSGLQFPNYSSELNVNALELDDSALYLCASSLMGTTGNTIYFGEGSWLTVV.

The V call is TRBV30, the J call TRBJ1-2; no reliable D call. V was clipped by 2 bases and J by 8 bases, with 15 bases between them. CDR3 length: 13 residues. In germline, CDR1 is GTSNPN, CDR2 SVGIG (reference sequence). The CDR3 DNA follows: TGTGCCTGGAGTCTAACGGACGGGAGCGGCTACACCTTC. It is translated as CAWSLTDGSGYTF.

The V call is TRBV12-5, the J call TRBJ2-1; 12 bases are a match to TRBD2. Per the germline V gene, CDR1 is LGHNT and CDR2 is FRNRAP. The CDR3 totals 14 residues. V shed 2 bases and J 15 bases; nucleotides not matched to a gene: 8. The CDR3 loop is CASGLSASGGVMFF. The DNA for the CDR3 is TGTGCTAGTGGTTTGTCGGCTAGCGGGGGGGTCATGTTCTTC. Full variable domain (missing parts from reference TRBV12-5 and TRBJ2-1): DARVTQTPRHKVTEMGQEVTMRCQPILGHNTVFWYRQTMMQGLELLAYFRNRAPLDDSGMPKDRFSAEMPDATLATLKIQPSEPRDSAVYFCASGLSASGGVMFFGPGTRLTVL.

In this sample, this clone turned up a few times. This chain connects TRBV5-1 to TRBJ2-3; weak D call: TRBD2 (6 bases). The CDR3 covers 14 residues. CDR1 is SGHRS and CDR2 is YFSETQ in the germline V gene. Between the trimmed V and J ends, which lost 0 bases and 2 bases, there was a span of 7 bases. Written as DNA, the CDR3 is TGCGCCAGCAGCTTGGGCGGGGTCACAGATACGCAGTATTTT. This gives the protein CASSLGGVTDTQYF.

The count of this clone is one. The rearrangement joins TRBV9 to TRBJ2-2, with TRBD2 matching 8 bases. There are 15 residues in the CDR3. Germline V CDR1 and CDR2: SGDLS, YYNGEE. Unmatched junction bases numbered 4, after V lost 3 bases and J lost 3 bases. For the CDR3, the DNA is TGTGCCAGCAGCGCTACTAGCGGAGACACCGGGGAGCTGTTTTTT. This translates into CASSATSGDTGELFF. The variable domain in full, completed from reference TRBV9 and TRBJ2-2, reads DSGVTQTPKHLITATGQRVTLRCSPRSGDLSVYWYQQSLDQGLQFLIQYYNGEERAKGNILERFSAQQFPDLHSELNLSSLELGDSALYFCASSATSGDTGELFFGEGSRLTVL.

This chain joins TRBV28 and TRBJ2-7; D ambiguous. The CDR3 length is 12 residues. Trimming left V 8 bases short and J 1 base short, with 9 bases between. Germline V gene data show CDR1 as MDHEN and CDR2 as SYDVKM. CDR3 sequence (DNA): TGTGCCAGCGCTAAAAGATCCTACGAGCAGTACGTC. Translated: CASAKRSYEQYV.

The chain joins TRBV7-9 to TRBJ1-1; 9 bases map to TRBD1. Per the germline V gene, CDR1 is SEHNR and CDR2 is FQNEAQ (reference sequence). The ends lost 4 bases at V and 3 bases at J; junction bases unmatched: 3. There are 14 residues in the CDR3. CDR3 sequence reads: CASSSRQGDTEAFF. Written as DNA, the CDR3 is TGTGCCAGCAGCTCCCGACAGGGGGACACTGAAGCTTTCTTT.

The chain employs TRBV27 and TRBJ1-6; 7 bases match TRBD1. V lost 5 bases to trimming and J lost 14 bases; unmatched junction nucleotides: 12. The CDR3 length is 14 residues. The germline CDR1 and CDR2 sequences are MNHEY and SMNVEV (reference sequence). CDR3 in DNA: TGTGCCAGCAGTGTCCGGGACAGTTTATCAACCCTCCACTTT. It codes for CASSVRDSLSTLHF.